One sample yielded the 15 T cell receptor beta chains listed below, sequenced in a study of CD8+CD57+ T cells in acquired aplastic anemia. Researchers used genomic DNA as the template to profile TCR beta VDJ and CDR3. One entry per CDR3 protein, called by TCRdb with MiXCR from the reads. The sample lists approximately 190,000 distinct CDR3 sequences, less than 60% occurring once. The sequenced patients had an expansion of CD8+CD57+ cells seen by flow cytometry. The material sequenced was sorted CD4+, CD8+, or CD8+CD57+ T cells (not recorded which) from PBMCs. These receptors were collected from a human donor with aplastic anemia.

This chain links TRBV19 with TRBJ1-6; no reliable D call. The CDR3 length is 13 residues. V shed 6 bases and J shed 7 bases, with 10 bases lying between them. CDR1 is LNHDA and CDR2 is SQIVND in the germline V gene (reference sequence). The CDR3 sequence: CASRPGLNSPLHF. In DNA, the CDR3 is TGTGCCAGTAGGCCGGGCCTCAATTCACCCCTCCACTTT.

The chain links TRBV10-2 to TRBJ2-7, with D unclear. Germline values: CDR1 WSHSY, CDR2 SAAADI. There are 12 residues in the CDR3. Trimming took 4 bases from V and 6 from J, leaving 10 bases between them. The CDR3 sequence: CASSVPEAEQYF. The DNA for the CDR3 is TGCGCCAGCAGTGTGCCAGAAGCCGAGCAGTACTTC.

In regard to this clonotype: This may stem from a read error, because a much larger clone lies one nucleotide away. The rearrangement links TRBV10-3 to TRBJ1-1; D might be TRBD1 (6 bases). The CDR3 runs to 14 residues. V was clipped by 5 bases and J by 1 base, with 11 bases between them. Germline lookup yields CDR1 ENHRY and CDR2 SYGVKD. CDR3 bases: TGTGCCATCAGTATGCGGACAGAGAACACTGAAGCTTTCTTT. Translated: CAISMRTENTEAFF.

At least ten counts were recorded for this clonotype. The chain combines TRBV6-6 with TRBJ2-1, with a weak D call TRBD1 (5 bases). This CDR3 contains 15 residues. Germline CDR1 and CDR2: MNHNY and SVGAGI (reference sequence). V was pared by 3 bases and J by 0 bases, with 9 bases between. The CDR3 nucleotides are TGTGCCAGCAGTTATGGGGCCGCCTCCTACAATGAGCAGTTCTTC. Translated, it gives CASSYGAASYNEQFF.

The table lists this clonotype with many counts. This chain uses TRBV4-2 with TRBJ1-1; 9 nucleotides align to TRBD1. Germline V lookup: CDR1 LGHNA, CDR2 YNFKEQ. This CDR3 spans 15 amino acids. V was clipped by 4 bases and J by 3 bases; unmatched bases: 6. The CDR3 nucleotides read TGTGCCAGCAGCCGAGACAGGGGGTCGGACACTGAAGCTTTCTTT. This gives the protein CASSRDRGSDTEAFF.

The chain is built from TRBV12-3 or TRBV12-4 and TRBJ1-6; 7 positions agree with TRBD1. V lost 3 bases, J lost 8 bases, and 4 bases stayed unmatched. The CDR3 has 14 amino acids. In DNA, the CDR3 is TGTGCCAGCAGTTTCGACAGGGTTGATTCACCCCTCCACTTT. The encoded protein is CASSFDRVDSPLHF.

The J gene is TRBJ2-5, the V gene TRBV20-1; TRBD2 agrees at 10 bases. This CDR3 is 15 amino acids long. V lost 0 bases and J lost 3; bases outside the gene matches: 4. Germline values: CDR1 DFQATT, CDR2 SNEGSKA (reference sequence). CDR3 residues: CSARDGLAGEETQYF. CDR3 in DNA: TGCAGTGCTAGAGATGGGCTAGCGGGAGAAGAGACCCAGTACTTC.

The gene calls are TRBV25-1 and TRBJ2-1; 15 bases are a match to TRBD2. CDR1 and CDR2 from the germline V gene are MGHDK and SYGVNS. The CDR3 loop spans 18 amino acids. J was trimmed by 12 bases and V by 4 bases; bases with no gene match: 16. CDR3 coding DNA: TGTGCCAGCAGTGCGCTCTTAACGGGACTAGCGGGAGGTAAGGGGCAGTTCTTC. Translating it yields CASSALLTGLAGGKGQFF.

V is TRBV4-3 and J is TRBJ1-5, with no clear D. Trimming cost V 1 base and J 9 bases, with 10 bases left between them. The germline CDR1 and CDR2 sequences are LGHNA and YSLEER. This CDR3 contains 13 residues. CDR3 protein: CASSQGVGGPQHF. The CDR3 DNA follows: TGCGCCAGCAGCCAAGGTGTAGGAGGGCCCCAGCATTTT.

This clonotype was counted a few times. This sequence joins TRBV9 and TRBJ1-6; TRBD1 might be the D (5 bases). Per the germline V gene, CDR1 is SGDLS and CDR2 is YYNGEE. The V and J ends lost 3 bases and 4 bases respectively, with 8 bases between them. CDR3 size: 14 residues. This CDR3 reads CASSAGRYNSPLHF. CDR3 DNA sequence: TGTGCCAGCAGCGCGGGACGGTATAATTCACCCCTCCACTTT.

The chain recombines TRBV20-1 with TRBJ1-1; D gene unclear. The ends were cut back, 0 bases at V and 1 base at J, with 3 bases in the middle. Germline V gene lookup returns CDR1 DFQATT and CDR2 SNEGSKA (reference sequence). The CDR3 covers 12 residues. The CDR3: CSAREGNTEAFF. CDR3 coding DNA: TGCAGTGCTAGAGAGGGGAACACTGAAGCTTTCTTT.

CDR3 residues: CASSLFRGGINSPLHF. The CDR3 nucleotides are TGTGCCAGCAGCTTATTTAGAGGGGGCATCAATTCACCCCTCCACTTT. This chain uses TRBV11-2 with TRBJ1-6, with 7 bases fitting TRBD1. The CDR3 length is 16 residues. Germline V lookup: CDR1 SGHAT, CDR2 FQNNGV. The V segment lost 2 bases and the J segment 7 bases; nucleotides outside the gene matches: 8.

Details on this clonotype: This may be a read error, as it is one base from a much larger clone. This chain uses TRBV4-3 with TRBJ2-7; 14 bases map to TRBD2. V dropped 3 bases and J dropped 12; count of bases not matched to a gene: 7. Looked up from germline, CDR1 is LGHNA and CDR2 is YSLEER. The CDR3 has 14 amino acids. The CDR3 protein is CASSHRLAGGPPYF. The CDR3 DNA reads as TGCGCCAGCAGCCACCGACTAGCGGGAGGGCCACCGTACTTC.

There are many counts of this clonotype. CDR3: CSVRQGDYNEQFF. CDR3 sequence (DNA): TGCAGCGTGCGACAGGGGGATTACAATGAGCAGTTCTTC. This chain joins TRBV29-1 and TRBJ2-1, with 9 positions matching TRBD1. Trimming removed 6 bases from V and 4 bases from J; junction bases left unmatched: 4. The CDR3 loop spans 13 amino acids. The V gene's germline CDR1 is SQVTM and CDR2 ANQGSEA.

J is TRBJ2-7 and V is TRBV24-1; no definite D call. V gave up 1 base and J gave up 0 bases, with 6 bases separating them. This CDR3 has 14 residues. The germline CDR1 and CDR2 sequences are KGHDR and SFDVKD. As DNA, the CDR3 is TGTGCCACCAGTGATTTAGCAGTCTCCTACGAGCAGTACTTC. It yields the protein CATSDLAVSYEQYF.